Below, 4 T cell receptor beta chains from the same sample are listed, as sequenced in a study of regulatory T cells in long-lasting Graves disease. Time point denoted: newly diagnosed GD, antithyroid drugs for less than 3 months. From RNA extracted from PBMCs, the TCR library was made. Investigators prepared the TCR beta libraries by applying iRepertoire HTBI primers and Arm-PCR of CDR3 regions. Each CDR3 protein is one row after TCRdb ran MiXCR on the multiplex PCR reads. The sample holds about 560,000 distinct CDR3 sequences, about 16% seen once. These same data were also listed under a study on T cells in Graves' hyperthyroidism and ophthalmopathy.

Material: peripheral blood mononuclear cells (PBMCs), obtained at new diagnosis, from a patient treated with antithyroid drugs. The receptors derive from a man younger than 35 with Graves disease.

The CDR3 DNA sequence: TGCGCCAGCAGCCCCGTTAGCCTGAACACTGAAGCTTTCTTT. As protein: CASSPVSLNTEAFF. This rearrangement joins TRBV10-2 to TRBJ1-1; D is undetermined. The V and J ends lost 6 bases and 0 bases respectively, with 11 bases between them. There are 14 residues in the CDR3. Per the germline V gene, CDR1 is WSHSY and CDR2 is SAAADI.

There are many counts of this clonotype. This sequence joins TRBV27 and TRBJ2-3, with 12 bases lining up with TRBD2. The CDR3 is 17 amino acids. CDR1 MNHEY and CDR2 SMNVEV come from the germline V gene (reference sequence). Trimming cost V 5 bases and J 6 bases; bases outside gene matches: 12. DNA of the CDR3: TGTGCCAGCAGTACCCCCGGGACTAGCGGGTTACGGGATACGCAGTATTTT. Protein product: CASSTPGTSGLRDTQYF.

This clonotype was counted at least ten times. V is TRBV27 and J is TRBJ2-7; D gene unclear. With 4 bases removed from V and 1 base from J, the gap between germline ends came to 11 bases. Germline V lookup: CDR1 MNHEY, CDR2 SMNVEV (reference sequence). CDR3 length equals 14 residues. In DNA, the CDR3 is TGTGCCAGCAGTTATGCCCAAGGATCCTACGAGCAGTACTTC. Translation: CASSYAQGSYEQYF.

This clonotype was detected many times. The J gene is TRBJ2-4, the V gene TRBV12-3 or TRBV12-4; 7 bases line up with TRBD2. The CDR3 extends over 16 amino acids. The J segment lost 3 bases and the V segment lost 7 bases, leaving 12 bases of the junction unmatched. The CDR3 loop is CASTLGGSGIKNIQYF. In DNA form, the CDR3 reads TGTGCCAGCACCCTTGGCGGGAGTGGGATCAAAAACATTCAGTACTTC.